Each of the 29 T cell receptor beta chains below was sequenced from the same sample in a study of blood T cell repertoires in COVID-19. Clones were read by immunoSEQ multiplex PCR, and TCRdb kept only the in-frame ones, dropping some. The table includes approximately 320,000 clones, 85% detected once. Sequenced input: peripheral blood. The receptors were gathered from a human donor in a cohort sampled during active COVID-19.

The chain combines TRBV4-1 with TRBJ1-5; no firm D call. This CDR3 comprises 14 residues. CDR1 and CDR2 from the germline V gene are MGHRA and YSYEKL. Trimming stripped 0 bases from V and 7 bases from J, with 10 bases between. CDR3 coding DNA: TGCGCCAGCAGCCAAGATGGGAGGAACCAGCCCCAGCATTTT. As protein: CASSQDGRNQPQHF.

This sequence joins TRBV5-4 and TRBJ2-3, with D possibly TRBD2 on 5 matching bases. V was clipped by 4 bases and J by 0 bases, with 12 bases between them. The CDR3 is 15 amino acids. Germline CDR1 is SGHNT and CDR2 is YYREEE (reference sequence). The chain's CDR3 is CASSPPGVSTDTQYF. CDR3 in DNA: TGTGCCAGCAGCCCCCCCGGGGTGAGCACAGATACGCAGTATTTT.

The rearrangement uses TRBV19 and TRBJ2-2, with 7 bases matching TRBD1. The length of the CDR3 is 18 residues. V shed 5 bases, J shed 8 bases, and the junction held 20 bases outside the gene matches. Germline CDR1 and CDR2: LNHDA and SQIVND (reference sequence). In DNA, the CDR3 is TGTGCCAGTAGTGAAACCCTAAGGAGACAGGGATTGACGGGGGAGCTGTTTTTT. Translation gives CASSETLRRQGLTGELFF.

The J gene is TRBJ2-5, the V gene TRBV7-9, with 10 bases identical to TRBD2. The CDR3 contains 14 residues. Trimming took 4 bases from V and 4 from J; bases not matched to a gene: 3. Germline V gives CDR1 SEHNR, CDR2 FQNEAQ (reference sequence). This CDR3 is CASSSWTSGETQYF. CDR3 DNA sequence: TGTGCCAGCAGCTCCTGGACTAGCGGAGAGACCCAGTACTTC.

With regard to this clone: This specimen includes other DNA sequences encoding the same CDR3. V usage is TRBV30 and J usage is TRBJ1-6, with D maybe TRBD1 (5 bases). Trimming took off 3 bases at V and 4 bases at J, with 7 bases between the two ends. The CDR3 is made up of 13 amino acids. CDR1 is GTSNPN, CDR2 SVGIG, per germline (reference sequence). DNA of the CDR3: TGTGCCTGGAGCCAGGGTTATAATTCACCCCTCCACTTT. It is translated as CAWSQGYNSPLHF.

This chain uses TRBV5-4 with TRBJ1-1; the match to TRBD1 covers 8 bases. After removal of 4 bases from V and 4 bases from J, the junction contained 6 bases not matched to a gene. The CDR3 totals 14 residues. Germline CDR1 reads SGHNT; CDR2 reads YYREEE (reference sequence). DNA of the CDR3: TGTGCCAGCAGCCCCGGACAGGGAGGCACTGAAGCTTTCTTT. Its translation: CASSPGQGGTEAFF. The complete variable domain, with remaining parts taken from reference TRBV5-4 and TRBJ1-1, reads ETGVTQSPTHLIKTRGQQVTLRCSSQSGHNTVSWYQQALGQGPQFIFQYYREEENGRGNFPPRFSGLQFPNYSSELNVNALELDDSALYLCASSPGQGGTEAFFGQGTRLTVV.

This clone has only one observation. V usage is TRBV12-5 and J usage is TRBJ1-1, with a weak D call TRBD1 (5 bases). The CDR3 is made up of 11 amino acids. The ends were cut back, 6 bases at V and 7 bases at J, with 9 bases in the middle. The germline V gene encodes CDR1 LGHNT and CDR2 FRNRAP. CDR3 residues: CASGDRIEAFF. DNA for the CDR3: TGTGCTAGTGGAGACAGAATTGAAGCTTTCTTT.

In this sample, this clone turned up a few times. The chain links TRBV2 to TRBJ1-1; D not certain. The CDR3 has 13 amino acids. Germline lookup yields CDR1 SNHLY and CDR2 FYNNEI. V gave up 6 bases and J gave up 1 base, with 9 bases separating them. In DNA form, the CDR3 reads TGTGCCAGCAGGGTGACATCGAACACTGAAGCTTTCTTT. Its translation is CASRVTSNTEAFF.

In regard to this clone: A read error may produce the germline difference seen at one junction end. The rearrangement links TRBV3-1 (or the pseudogene TRBV3-2) to TRBJ2-7, with 7 bases matching TRBD2. Germline V gene lookup returns CDR1 LGHDT and CDR2 YNNKEL (reference sequence). The CDR3 consists of 16 residues. Written as DNA, the CDR3 is TGTGCCAGCAGACAAGAAGAGGCAGGGACTACCTACGAGCAGTACTTC. It encodes CASRQEEAGTTYEQYF.

V gene TRBV5-6 combines with J gene TRBJ1-6; 9 bases line up with TRBD1. The V and J ends lost 1 base and 12 bases, in that order; junction bases with no gene match: 11. This CDR3 contains 16 residues. CDR1 and CDR2 from the germline V gene are SGHDT and YYEEEE. The CDR3 region has the DNA TGTGCCAGCAGCTTGCCGCCGGGACAGGGAATTGGACCCCTCCACTTT. Amino acid sequence: CASSLPPGQGIGPLHF.

The table lists this clone with a count of one. Other DNA sequences in the same sample also yield this CDR3. The chain uses TRBV24-1 and TRBJ2-5; 11 bases are a match to TRBD2. J gave up 4 bases and V 3 bases, and 3 bases lay outside the gene matches. The CDR3 loop spans 15 amino acids. Germline V lookup: CDR1 KGHDR, CDR2 SFDVKD. The CDR3 nucleotides read TGTGCCACCAGTGATCGTCTAGCGGGGGGAGAGACCCAGTACTTC. Translated, it gives CATSDRLAGGETQYF.

The rearrangement joins TRBV5-5 to TRBJ2-3, with 7 bases that match TRBD2. V lost 0 bases to trimming and J lost 2 bases; unmatched junction nucleotides: 9. The germline V gene has CDR1 SGHKS and CDR2 YYEKEE (reference sequence). The CDR3 consists of 17 residues. Here the CDR3 reads CASSLVPGGTNTDTQYF. The CDR3 DNA sequence: TGTGCCAGCAGCTTGGTTCCGGGGGGTACTAACACAGATACGCAGTATTTT.

This chain uses TRBV30 with TRBJ1-2, with 9 bases fitting TRBD1. Germline CDR1 reads GTSNPN; CDR2 reads SVGIG (reference sequence). The CDR3 spans 13 residues. J was trimmed by 10 bases and V by 2 bases; bases with no gene match: 8. CDR3 amino acids: CAWSLTRTGDYTF. The CDR3 DNA follows: TGTGCCTGGAGTCTAACGAGGACAGGGGACTACACCTTC. The variable domain in full, completed from reference TRBV30 and TRBJ1-2, reads SQTIHQWPATLVQPVGSPLSLECTVEGTSNPNLYWYRQAAGRGLQLLFYSVGIGQISSEVPQNLSASRPQDRQFILSSKKLLLSDSGFYLCAWSLTRTGDYTFGSGTRLTVV.

The J gene is TRBJ1-3, the V gene TRBV27, with D unclear. The V end lost 5 bases, the J end lost 0 bases, and 14 bases lay between the germline ends. There are 16 residues in the CDR3. Germline CDR1 and CDR2: MNHEY and SMNVEV (reference sequence). The CDR3 here is CASSLRERSSGNTIYF. CDR3 sequence (DNA): TGTGCCAGCAGTCTACGAGAGAGAAGCTCTGGAAACACCATATATTTT.

The chain combines TRBV6-5 with TRBJ1-5; tentative D call: TRBD1 (6 bases). This CDR3 comprises 14 residues. Per the germline V gene, CDR1 is MNHEY and CDR2 is SVGAGI. The V gene lost 2 bases and the J gene lost 5 bases, with 10 bases spanning the gap. CDR3: CASSYRGGDQPQHF. CDR3 coding DNA: TGTGCCAGCAGTTACAGAGGGGGGGATCAGCCCCAGCATTTT.

The chain couples TRBV6-5 to TRBJ2-1, with D maybe TRBD2 (6 bases). V was cut by 6 bases and J by 5 bases, with 17 bases left in between. Germline lookup yields CDR1 MNHEY and CDR2 SVGAGI. The CDR3 spans 15 residues. In DNA form, the CDR3 reads TGTGCCAGCAGCCTCACTAGCCTGGGGGACAATGAGCAGTTCTTC. Translation gives CASSLTSLGDNEQFF.

V is TRBV30 and J is TRBJ1-5; weak D call: TRBD1 (6 bases). Trimming shortened V by 2 bases and J by 4 bases, and 9 bases separated the two germline ends. The CDR3 sequence is 13 residues long. Germline V lookup: CDR1 GTSNPN, CDR2 SVGIG (reference sequence). In DNA, the CDR3 is TGTGCCTGGAGTTGGGACATGAATCAGCCCCAGCATTTT. Translated: CAWSWDMNQPQHF.

This clone was observed a single time. The rearrangement joins TRBV4-2 to TRBJ1-5; D is perhaps TRBD1 (6 bases). The CDR3 runs 15 residues. Trimming removed 3 bases from V and 5 bases from J, with 14 bases in between. Germline CDR1 reads LGHNA; CDR2 reads YNFKEQ. The CDR3 here is CASSQLRDTYQPQHF. The CDR3 DNA reads as TGTGCCAGCAGCCAGCTGAGGGACACTTATCAGCCCCAGCATTTT.

The CDR3 DNA follows: TGTGCCAGCAGGCAGGGAACTAATGAAAAACTGTTTTTT. The encoded protein is CASRQGTNEKLFF. The chain couples TRBV6-5 to TRBJ1-4; a weak D match, TRBD1 (5 bases). CDR3 length equals 13 residues. V lost 6 bases, J lost 1 base, and 6 bases lay in between. Germline V gene sequence: CDR1 MNHEY, CDR2 SVGAGI.

J is TRBJ1-2 and V is TRBV29-1; D gene uncertain. V lost 3 bases, J lost 5 bases, and 10 bases lay in between. Germline-derived CDR1 and CDR2 are SQVTM and ANQGSEA. The CDR3 loop spans 12 amino acids. The CDR3 DNA reads TGCAGCGTTGACGATGAGGGTTATGGCTACACCTTC. Its translation: CSVDDEGYGYTF.

The chain carries TRBV5-1 and TRBJ2-3; 14 bases line up with TRBD2. Looked up from germline, CDR1 is SGHRS and CDR2 is YFSETQ. This CDR3 contains 18 residues. V dropped 3 bases and J dropped 5; count of bases not matched to a gene: 11. CDR3 in amino acids: CASSSFRTSGGPGDTQYF. CDR3 DNA sequence: TGCGCCAGCAGCTCATTCAGGACTAGCGGGGGGCCTGGAGATACGCAGTATTTT.

This chain links TRBV19 with TRBJ1-5; tentative D call: TRBD1 (5 bases). The length of the CDR3 is 15 residues. The V end was cut by 5 bases, the J end by 4 bases, with 15 bases between. Germline CDR1 reads LNHDA; CDR2 reads SQIVND (reference sequence). The CDR3 reads CASSGQRGWNQPQHF. In nucleotides, the CDR3 is TGTGCCAGTAGTGGTCAGCGGGGGTGGAATCAGCCCCAGCATTTT.

V and J are TRBV15 and TRBJ1-4; D call uncertain. Trimming removed 0 bases from V and 1 base from J, with 3 bases in between. The CDR3 has 14 amino acids. Germline values: CDR1 LNHNV, CDR2 YYDKDF (reference sequence). The CDR3 loop reads CATSRDRTNEKLFF. In DNA form, the CDR3 reads TGTGCCACCAGCAGAGATAGAACTAATGAAAAACTGTTTTTT.

The V gene is TRBV27, the J gene TRBJ2-3; TRBD1 agrees at 10 bases. The CDR3 is 16 residues long. Germline V gives CDR1 MNHEY, CDR2 SMNVEV (reference sequence). The junction had 11 bases not matched to a gene; V was cut back by 4 bases and J by 7 bases. The CDR3: CASSSPGTGATYTQYF. Here the CDR3 DNA reads TGTGCCAGCAGTTCCCCCGGGACAGGGGCAACCTATACGCAGTATTTT.

The chain has TRBV7-9 and TRBJ1-2, with TRBD1 as a possible D gene (5 bases). The CDR3 runs 14 residues. Germline CDR1 is SEHNR and CDR2 is FQNEAQ (reference sequence). V lost 3 bases and J lost 5, with 13 bases in between. CDR3 protein: CASSFAGPGYGYTF. The CDR3, as DNA: TGTGCCAGCAGCTTCGCAGGGCCCGGGTATGGCTACACCTTC.

The J gene is TRBJ2-3, the V gene TRBV4-1, with TRBD1 identical over 9 bases. V was clipped by 3 bases and J by 4 bases; unmatched bases: 11. The germline gives CDR1 MGHRA, CDR2 YSYEKL. This CDR3 is built from 17 residues. The CDR3 nucleotides read TGCGCCAGCAGCCACCCTCTGCACAGGGGGCTGGCAGATACGCAGTATTTT. Translating gives CASSHPLHRGLADTQYF.

The chain employs TRBV6-5 and TRBJ2-5; a possible D gene is TRBD2 (6 bases). Trimming left V 2 bases short and J 1 base short, with 14 bases between. The CDR3 is 16 amino acids. Germline V gives CDR1 MNHEY, CDR2 SVGAGI. The CDR3 DNA reads as TGTGCCAGCAGTTACGGGGCGGGGCCTTTCCAAGAGACCCAGTACTTC. Encoded protein: CASSYGAGPFQETQYF.

The rearrangement uses TRBV6-5 and TRBJ2-1; 12 bases align to TRBD2. The CDR3 has 13 amino acids. The V segment lost 6 bases and the J segment 7 bases; nucleotides outside the gene matches: 1. From germline, CDR1 is MNHEY and CDR2 SVGAGI. The CDR3 DNA is TGTGCCAGCAGGACTAGCGGGGGTAATGAGCAGTTCTTC. Protein product: CASRTSGGNEQFF.

The chain couples TRBV24-1 to TRBJ1-1; TRBD1 is a possible D gene (6 bases). Germline V gene data show CDR1 as KGHDR and CDR2 as SFDVKD. CDR3 size: 15 residues. V lost 2 bases, J lost 0 bases, and 9 bases lay in between. CDR3 sequence: CATSDSQGMNTEAFF. CDR3 DNA: TGTGCCACCAGTGATTCCCAGGGGATGAACACTGAAGCTTTCTTT.